Below are 31 T cell receptor beta chains sequenced from a single sample in a study of blood T cell repertoires in COVID-19. Using immunoSEQ multiplex PCR, the repertoire was profiled, and TCRdb retains in-frame clones only, with some absent. Of some 52,000 clones in the sample, 85% to 90% were seen once. Source material: peripheral blood. These receptors all come from a human donor in a cohort sampled during active COVID-19.

The chain has TRBV6-1 and TRBJ1-1; D uncertain. This CDR3 spans 15 amino acids. Germline CDR1 and CDR2: MNHNS and SASEGT. V was clipped by 0 bases and J by 1 base, with 9 bases between them. The DNA for the CDR3 is TGTGCCAGCAGTGAAGCGCCGACTGGGAACACTGAAGCTTTCTTT. Amino acids: CASSEAPTGNTEAFF.

The V gene is TRBV11-2, the J gene TRBJ2-2, with a weak D call TRBD2 (6 bases). The CDR3 has 15 amino acids. CDR1 and CDR2 from the germline V gene are SGHAT and FQNNGV. Between the trimmed V and J ends, which lost 6 bases and 3 bases, there was a span of 14 bases. The CDR3 sequence: CASSQPWGDTGELFF. In DNA form, the CDR3 reads TGTGCCAGCAGTCAACCATGGGGGGACACCGGGGAGCTGTTTTTT.

The J gene is TRBJ1-1, the V gene TRBV19; TRBD1 aligns across 8 bases. V lost 4 bases and J lost 5; bases outside the gene matches: 6. The CDR3 extends over 14 amino acids. Germline CDR1 reads LNHDA; CDR2 reads SQIVND (reference sequence). The CDR3, as DNA: TGTGCCAGTAGTACGGACAGGGTGATGACTGAAGCTTTCTTT. It encodes CASSTDRVMTEAFF.

V gene TRBV2 combines with J gene TRBJ1-1, with 7 bases that match TRBD1. CDR1 is SNHLY and CDR2 is FYNNEI in the germline V gene. Trimming removed 4 bases from V and 1 base from J; junction bases left unmatched: 3. The CDR3 spans 14 residues. CDR3 nucleotides: TGTGCCAGCAGTGGACAGGGCAGGAACACTGAAGCTTTCTTT. Protein: CASSGQGRNTEAFF.

This rearrangement joins TRBV18 to TRBJ2-7; 10 positions agree with TRBD2. Germline assignment: CDR1 KGHSH and CDR2 LQKENI. The length of the CDR3 is 17 residues. The ends lost 0 bases at V and 2 bases at J; junction bases unmatched: 7. This chain's CDR3 is CASSPPMSGRAPYEQYF. DNA of the CDR3: TGTGCCAGCTCACCACCCATGAGCGGGAGGGCCCCCTACGAGCAGTACTTC.

This clone was seen a single time. The chain is built from TRBV6-5 and TRBJ1-6; D not certain. V was shortened by 3 bases and J by 9 bases, with 15 bases between the two germline ends. This CDR3 spans 15 amino acids. From germline, CDR1 is MNHEY and CDR2 SVGAGI. The CDR3 is CASSYSGGEGSPLHF. The CDR3 DNA is TGTGCCAGCAGTTATTCAGGTGGCGAGGGTTCACCCCTCCACTTT.

This chain joins TRBV10-3 and TRBJ2-5, with TRBD1 as a possible D gene (6 bases). This CDR3 comprises 14 residues. From germline, CDR1 is ENHRY and CDR2 SYGVKD. Trimming pared 6 bases from V and 2 bases from J, leaving 13 bases between. The CDR3 bases are TGTGCCATCAGACCGGGACAAGAACAAGAGACCCAGTACTTC. This translates into CAIRPGQEQETQYF.

The chain recombines TRBV4-1 with TRBJ2-5; D unclear. Germline CDR1 and CDR2: MGHRA and YSYEKL. The ends were cut back, 1 base at V and 4 bases at J, with 4 bases in the middle. The CDR3 is made up of 12 amino acids. The CDR3: CASSQVLETQYF. The CDR3, as DNA: TGCGCCAGCAGCCAAGTACTAGAGACCCAGTACTTC.

This clone was recorded once. The chain carries TRBV2 and TRBJ1-2, with D possibly matching TRBD1 (6 bases). The germline gives CDR1 SNHLY, CDR2 FYNNEI. CDR3 length: 15 residues. The V gene lost 7 bases and the J gene lost 4 bases, with 19 bases spanning the gap. The CDR3 spells CASNENREVGYGYTF. The CDR3 DNA reads as TGTGCCAGCAACGAGAACAGGGAAGTAGGCTATGGCTACACCTTC. The variable domain in full, completed from reference TRBV2 and TRBJ1-2, reads EPEVTQTPSHQVTQMGQEVILRCVPISNHLYFYWYRQILGQKVEFLVSFYNNEISEKSEIFDDQFSVERPDGSNFTLKIRSTKLEDSAMYFCASNENREVGYGYTFGSGTRLTVV.

V gene TRBV7-2 combines with J gene TRBJ2-7; no clear D. V lost 3 bases to trimming and J lost 3 bases, with 12 bases between them. The CDR3 is 14 amino acids. Per germline, CDR1 SGHTA and CDR2 FQGNSA. The CDR3 sequence is CASSLFGTSYEQYF. The CDR3 DNA reads as TGTGCCAGCAGCTTGTTTGGCACAAGCTACGAGCAGTACTTC.

The V and J genes are TRBV19 and TRBJ1-1; 8 bases line up with TRBD1. With V trimmed by 10 bases and J by 4 bases, 11 bases remained unmatched. The CDR3 is 14 residues long. The germline V gene has CDR1 LNHDA and CDR2 SQIVND (reference sequence). CDR3 DNA: TGTGCCACCACCCGCAGGACAGGGAGCACTGAAGCTTTCTTT. Protein: CATTRRTGSTEAFF.

This clone showed up just a few times. CDR3 sequence: CSVKTGKETQYF. The CDR3 bases are TGCAGCGTAAAAACAGGGAAAGAGACCCAGTACTTC. The J gene is TRBJ2-5, the V gene TRBV29-1; possible D gene TRBD1, 6 bases. Germline V gene sequence: CDR1 SQVTM, CDR2 ANQGSEA. The CDR3 runs to 12 residues. The V end lost 6 bases, the J end lost 3 bases, and 11 bases lay between the germline ends.

V usage is TRBV7-6 and J usage is TRBJ1-2; possibly TRBD1 for D (6 bases). The germline CDR1 and CDR2 sequences are SGHVS and FNYEAQ. The CDR3 spans 13 residues. V was trimmed by 5 bases and J by 3 bases, leaving 10 bases between them. As DNA, the CDR3 is TGTGCCAGCAGCCCCGGGACACACTATGGCTACACCTTC. Its translation: CASSPGTHYGYTF.

This chain joins TRBV19 and TRBJ2-7; 14 positions agree with TRBD2. This CDR3 contains 15 residues. After removal of 5 bases from V and 1 base from J, the junction contained 1 base not matched to a gene. Germline V gene lookup returns CDR1 LNHDA and CDR2 SQIVND (reference sequence). Here the CDR3 reads CASSRLAGGSYEQYF. Written as DNA, the CDR3 is TGTGCCAGTAGTCGACTAGCGGGGGGGTCCTACGAGCAGTACTTC. The full variable domain, completed using reference TRBV19 and TRBJ2-7, is DGGITQSPKYLFRKEGQNVTLSCEQNLNHDAMYWYRQDPGQGLRLIYYSQIVNDFQKGDIAEGYSVSREKKESFPLTVTSAQKNPTAFYLCASSRLAGGSYEQYFGPGTRLTVT.

The V and J genes are TRBV2 and TRBJ2-5; the match to TRBD1 covers 9 bases. Trimming at V came to 6 bases and at J to 0 bases, leaving 5 bases not matched to a gene. This CDR3 comprises 15 residues. The V gene's germline CDR1 is SNHLY and CDR2 FYNNEI. In nucleotides, the CDR3 is TGTGCCAGCAGAGGACAGGGGCTGTACCAAGAGACCCAGTACTTC. Its protein is CASRGQGLYQETQYF.

J is TRBJ1-1 and V is TRBV9; 7 nucleotides line up with TRBD1. CDR1 and CDR2 (germline): SGDLS, YYNGEE. The V segment lost 4 bases and the J segment 5 bases; nucleotides outside the gene matches: 8. The CDR3 runs 14 residues. As DNA, the CDR3 is TGTGCCAGCAGCCTCACAGGGGCGCGGACTGAAGCTTTCTTT. It encodes CASSLTGARTEAFF.

The chain has TRBV5-4 and TRBJ2-2; TRBD1 is a possible D gene (5 bases). The CDR3 loop spans 15 amino acids. Germline V gene sequence: CDR1 SGHNT, CDR2 YYREEE (reference sequence). V lost 4 bases, J lost 0 bases, and 10 bases lay in between. This chain's CDR3 is CASSLGVTNTGELFF. The CDR3 DNA reads TGTGCCAGCAGCCTAGGGGTGACGAACACCGGGGAGCTGTTTTTT. The variable domain in full, with the rest retrieved from reference TRBV5-4 and TRBJ2-2, is ETGVTQSPTHLIKTRGQQVTLRCSSQSGHNTVSWYQQALGQGPQFIFQYYREEENGRGNFPPRFSGLQFPNYSSELNVNALELDDSALYLCASSLGVTNTGELFFGEGSRLTVL.

The chain carries TRBV7-8 and TRBJ2-1; the match to TRBD2 covers 11 bases. The CDR3 totals 16 residues. Germline V gene data show CDR1 as SGHVS and CDR2 as FQNEAQ. The junction had 7 bases not matched to a gene; V was cut back by 5 bases and J by 4 bases. The CDR3 region is CASSPRLAGKYNEQFF. Written as DNA, the CDR3 is TGTGCCAGCAGCCCCAGACTAGCGGGAAAATACAATGAGCAGTTCTTC.

The V call is TRBV5-1, the J call TRBJ1-5; the D is unclear. V was cut by 0 bases and J by 6 bases, with 7 bases left in between. In germline, CDR1 is SGHRS, CDR2 YFSETQ. The CDR3 extends over 13 amino acids. This chain's CDR3 is CASSLAVGQPQHF. As DNA, the CDR3 is TGCGCCAGCAGCTTGGCCGTCGGTCAGCCCCAGCATTTT.

The chain has TRBV29-1 and TRBJ1-1; maybe TRBD1 (5 bases). The CDR3 loop spans 12 amino acids. Trimming took off 6 bases at V and 1 base at J, with 9 bases between the two ends. Germline V gene data show CDR1 as SQVTM and CDR2 as ANQGSEA. The CDR3 DNA follows: TGCAGCGTCAGGGATTCGAACACTGAAGCTTTCTTT. This sequence encodes CSVRDSNTEAFF.

V and J are TRBV18 and TRBJ2-7; 10 nucleotides align to TRBD1. This CDR3 is 15 amino acids long. Germline values: CDR1 KGHSH, CDR2 LQKENI. V was clipped by 0 bases and J by 6 bases; unmatched bases: 5. The chain's CDR3 is CASSPPPGQGTEQYF. CDR3 DNA sequence: TGTGCCAGCTCACCACCCCCGGGACAGGGGACCGAGCAGTACTTC.

This chain links TRBV5-1 with TRBJ2-1; tentative D call: TRBD2 (6 bases). Germline V gene data show CDR1 as SGHRS and CDR2 as YFSETQ. Trimming left V 0 bases short and J 0 bases short, with 19 bases between. The CDR3 has 19 amino acids. The CDR3 DNA is TGCGCCAGCAGCTTGGTGATTGGTAGCGGAGAAAGCTCCTACAATGAGCAGTTCTTC. This sequence encodes CASSLVIGSGESSYNEQFF. Drawing the rest from reference TRBV5-1 and TRBJ2-1, the complete variable domain is KAGVTQTPRYLIKTRGQQVTLSCSPISGHRSVSWYQQTPGQGLQFLFEYFSETQRNKGNFPGRFSGRQFSNSRSEMNVSTLELGDSALYLCASSLVIGSGESSYNEQFFGPGTRLTVL.

V is TRBV3-1 (or the pseudogene TRBV3-2) and J is TRBJ2-7; D may be TRBD1 (6 bases). Germline CDR1 LGHDT, CDR2 YNNKEL (reference sequence). The V and J ends lost 2 bases and 3 bases respectively, with 11 bases between them. This CDR3 is built from 14 residues. The CDR3, as DNA: TGTGCCAGCAGCCAAAGGGGGACCCTCTACGAGCAGTACTTC. Translation gives CASSQRGTLYEQYF.

The chain joins TRBV28 to TRBJ2-5; TRBD1 matches at 7 bases. This CDR3 comprises 14 residues. Per the germline V gene, CDR1 is MDHEN and CDR2 is SYDVKM. The ends lost 6 bases at V and 5 bases at J; junction bases unmatched: 9. CDR3 sequence (DNA): TGTGCCAGCAGCGCTATCGGGACAGTCGAGACCCAGTACTTC. Translated: CASSAIGTVETQYF.

The V and J genes are TRBV2 and TRBJ2-1; 12 bases match TRBD2. The V segment lost 3 bases and the J segment 8 bases; nucleotides outside the gene matches: 8. There are 16 residues in the CDR3. Germline V gene data show CDR1 as SNHLY and CDR2 as FYNNEI. The CDR3 nucleotides read TGTGCCAGCAGTGATGCCCTAGCGGGGGGGCCGGATGAGCAGTTCTTC. The encoded protein is CASSDALAGGPDEQFF.

The gene calls are TRBV9 and TRBJ2-7; no firm D call. The CDR3 covers 14 residues. V lost 4 bases, J lost 0 bases, and 11 bases lay in between. Germline-derived CDR1 and CDR2 are SGDLS and YYNGEE. CDR3 nucleotide sequence: TGTGCCAGCAGCCCCAGGCCGAGCTCCTACGAGCAGTACTTC. As protein: CASSPRPSSYEQYF.

The chain joins TRBV29-1 to TRBJ1-2; TRBD1 agrees at 10 bases. CDR1 and CDR2 from the germline V gene are SQVTM and ANQGSEA. The length of the CDR3 is 12 residues. Trimming cost V 6 bases and J 7 bases; bases outside gene matches: 5. CDR3 region: CSVGTGVAGYTF. The CDR3, as DNA: TGCAGCGTCGGGACAGGGGTGGCTGGCTACACCTTC. Drawing the rest from reference TRBV29-1 and TRBJ1-2, the complete variable domain is SAVISQKPSRDICQRGTSLTIQCQVDSQVTMMFWYRQQPGQSLTLIATANQGSEATYESGFVIDKFPISRPNLTFSTLTVSNMSPEDSSIYLCSVGTGVAGYTFGSGTRLTVV.

This clone was picked up one time. This chain connects TRBV4-1 to TRBJ2-5; 10 nucleotides agree with TRBD2. CDR1 and CDR2 (germline): MGHRA, YSYEKL. This CDR3 is built from 17 residues. V trimming: 5 bases; J trimming: 1 base; junction bases outside the gene matches: 10. CDR3 in amino acids: CASSASGGAWIQETQYF. The CDR3 region has the DNA TGCGCCAGCAGCGCGAGCGGGGGGGCTTGGATCCAAGAGACCCAGTACTTC.

Here the CDR3 reads CASSTQLGARGGGAQHF. In nucleotides, the CDR3 is TGTGCCAGCAGCACCCAGCTCGGGGCGCGGGGGGGTGGAGCCCAGCATTTT. The chain recombines TRBV7-2 with TRBJ1-5, with D possibly being TRBD1 (5 bases). The CDR3 totals 17 residues. Trimming took off 5 bases at V and 11 bases at J, with 28 bases between the two ends. In germline, CDR1 is SGHTA, CDR2 FQGNSA.

This chain uses TRBV9 with TRBJ2-1; 7 bases line up with TRBD1. J was trimmed by 3 bases and V by 7 bases; bases with no gene match: 10. Germline V lookup: CDR1 SGDLS, CDR2 YYNGEE. The CDR3 runs 15 residues. Written as DNA, the CDR3 is TGTGCCAGCCGCCGGGACAGCATGATCTACAATGAGCAGTTCTTC. It specifies CASRRDSMIYNEQFF.

The chain combines TRBV3-1 (or the pseudogene TRBV3-2) with TRBJ2-3, with TRBD1 matching over 7 bases. Looked up from germline, CDR1 is LGHDT and CDR2 is YNNKEL (reference sequence). This CDR3 comprises 13 residues. Germline trimming cut 5 bases from V and 3 bases from J; bases unmatched to any gene: 2. The CDR3 reads CASSLQGTDTQYF. DNA of the CDR3: TGTGCCAGCAGCTTACAGGGGACAGATACGCAGTATTTT.